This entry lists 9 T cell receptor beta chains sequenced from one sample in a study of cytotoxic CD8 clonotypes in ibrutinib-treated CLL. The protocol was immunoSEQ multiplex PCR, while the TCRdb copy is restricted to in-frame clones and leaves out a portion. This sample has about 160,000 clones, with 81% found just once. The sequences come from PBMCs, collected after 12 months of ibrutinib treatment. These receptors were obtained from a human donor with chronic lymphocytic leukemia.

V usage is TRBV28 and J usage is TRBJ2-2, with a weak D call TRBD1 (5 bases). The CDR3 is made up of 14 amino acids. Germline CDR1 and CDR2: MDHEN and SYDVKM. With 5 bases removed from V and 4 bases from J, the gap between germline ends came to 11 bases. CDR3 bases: TGTGCCAGCAGTCGACAGAGGTCCACCGGGGAGCTGTTTTTT. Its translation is CASSRQRSTGELFF.

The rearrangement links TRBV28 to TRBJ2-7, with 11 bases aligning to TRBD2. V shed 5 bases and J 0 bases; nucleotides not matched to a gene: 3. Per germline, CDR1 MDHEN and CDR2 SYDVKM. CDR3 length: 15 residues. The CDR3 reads CASSPTSGSSYEQYF. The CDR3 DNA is TGTGCCAGCAGTCCTACTAGCGGGAGCTCCTACGAGCAGTACTTC.

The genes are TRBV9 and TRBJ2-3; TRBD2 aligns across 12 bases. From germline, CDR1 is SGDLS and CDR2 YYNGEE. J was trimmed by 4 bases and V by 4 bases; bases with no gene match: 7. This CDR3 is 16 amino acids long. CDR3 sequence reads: CASSSRLAGVADTQYF. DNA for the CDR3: TGTGCCAGCAGCTCCCGACTAGCGGGAGTCGCAGATACGCAGTATTTT. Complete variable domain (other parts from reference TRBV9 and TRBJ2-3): DSGVTQTPKHLITATGQRVTLRCSPRSGDLSVYWYQQSLDQGLQFLIQYYNGEERAKGNILERFSAQQFPDLHSELNLSSLELGDSALYFCASSSRLAGVADTQYFGPGTRLTVL.

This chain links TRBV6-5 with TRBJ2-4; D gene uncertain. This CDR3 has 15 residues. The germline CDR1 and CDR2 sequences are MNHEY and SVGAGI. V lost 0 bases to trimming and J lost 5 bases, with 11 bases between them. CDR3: CASSYSRQIQNIQYF. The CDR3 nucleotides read TGTGCCAGCAGTTACTCGAGGCAGATCCAAAACATTCAGTACTTC.

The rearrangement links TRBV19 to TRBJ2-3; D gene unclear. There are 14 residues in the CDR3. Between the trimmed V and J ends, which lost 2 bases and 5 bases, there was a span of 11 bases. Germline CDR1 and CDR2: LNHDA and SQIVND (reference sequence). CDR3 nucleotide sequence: TGTGCCAGTAGTATAAATGGAGCTTTAGATACGCAGTATTTT. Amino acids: CASSINGALDTQYF.

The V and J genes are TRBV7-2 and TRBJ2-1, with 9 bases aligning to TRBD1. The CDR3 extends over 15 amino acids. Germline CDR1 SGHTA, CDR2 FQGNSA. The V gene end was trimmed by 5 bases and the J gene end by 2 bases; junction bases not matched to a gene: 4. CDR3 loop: CASSRGQGPYNEQFF. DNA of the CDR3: TGTGCCAGCAGCAGGGGACAGGGACCCTACAATGAGCAGTTCTTC.

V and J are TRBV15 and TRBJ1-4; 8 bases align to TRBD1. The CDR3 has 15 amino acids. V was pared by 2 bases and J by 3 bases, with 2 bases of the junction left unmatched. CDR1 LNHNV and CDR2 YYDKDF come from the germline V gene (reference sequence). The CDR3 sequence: CATSRPGQANEKLFF. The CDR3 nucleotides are TGTGCCACCAGCAGACCGGGACAGGCTAATGAAAAACTGTTTTTT.

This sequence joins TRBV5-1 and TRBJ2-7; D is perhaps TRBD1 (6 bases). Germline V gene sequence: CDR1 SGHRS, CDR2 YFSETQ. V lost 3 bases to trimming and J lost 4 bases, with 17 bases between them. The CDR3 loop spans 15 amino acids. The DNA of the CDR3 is TGCGCCAGCAGCTCGGGACAAGCTGTTCGGTACGAGCAGTACTTC. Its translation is CASSSGQAVRYEQYF.

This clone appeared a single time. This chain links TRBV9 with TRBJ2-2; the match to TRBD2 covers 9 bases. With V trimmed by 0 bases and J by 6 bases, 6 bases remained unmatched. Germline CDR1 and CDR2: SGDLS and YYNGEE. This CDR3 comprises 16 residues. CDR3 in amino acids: CASSVVSSGGSGELFF. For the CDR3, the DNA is TGTGCCAGCAGCGTAGTGAGTAGCGGGGGTTCCGGGGAGCTGTTTTTT.